This TCR beta chain emerged from a study of cytomegalovirus exposure and HLA in healthy donors (TCRdb year 2017). For the wider study: According to an earlier analysis of several hundred of the donors, about 179 million T cells yielded some 120 million unique TCR beta sequences and approximately 300 Gb of sequence data. The study aimed to test whether cataloging public T cell receptors could reveal signatures of past pathogen exposure. Of the 350 to 450 genotyped donors, approximately 83% fell in the genetic ancestry cluster associated with self-reported Caucasian donors. To study patterns of TCR occurrence, a later analysis re-analyzed previously published TCR beta repertoires from 666 donors and added high-resolution HLA genotyping. The later analysis used no new phenotypic data to find candidate immune exposures, relying instead on TCR beta sequences and their occurrence across donors. All discovery cohort repertoires had been generated using a single sequencing platform. The T cell repertoires of some 670 subjects were profiled by immunosequencing and related to cytomegalovirus serostatus. To predict cytomegalovirus infection status, the study brought together high-throughput TCR immunosequencing, statistical association of individual TCRs with disease status, and machine learning. An earlier analysis of approximately 580 of the donors used high-throughput TCR beta sequencing to judge whether each TCR beta V gene segment behaved as functional or pseudogenic. Roughly 5 DR-DQ haplotypes were treated as single units for association and clustering because of strong linkage in the cohort. A later genetic analysis took genome-wide SNP genotypes for about three fifths of the roughly 670 donors and used that subset as a discovery cohort. The number of donors typed differed by locus, with about 629-630 for A, B, C, DRB1 and DQB1, roughly 550 for DQA1, under 610 for DPA1, and roughly 450 for DPB1. Class I and class II HLA loci were covered by the typing at four-digit resolution. Among some 410 genotyped donors of the cohort, an average of around 240,000 unique TCR beta nucleotide sequences were sequenced per donor, roughly 20% of them non-productive. Around 300 gigabases of sequencing data and 78 million or so unique TCR sequences were included in an early release covering around 650 HLA-typed donors. Donor age, sex, ethnicity and CMV serostatus were collected together with the repertoire data. Along with the approximately 600-subject first cohort, a separate validation cohort of over a hundred different subjects was used. The full study reports these points: In a later analysis, several top co-occurrence clusters were reported to appear linked to parvovirus B19, influenza, CMV and Epstein-Barr virus. In a later analysis, TCR association rates were found to vary across HLA loci, with the most associated TCRs seen for DRB1 alleles and the fewest for HLA-C alleles. A group of highly shared sequence variants was considered likely to be a technical artifact of the sequencing pipeline. Because the 87-base-pair reads could not distinguish some IMGT-functional V segments, including TRBV6-2 and TRBV6-3, those segments were excluded. Because counts were too low, seventeen rarely observed V segments, including chromosome 9 orphons, were excluded from the earlier analysis of 587 of the donors. Because HLA typing was unavailable for some donors at each locus, only the typed subset was used in association tests. It was suggested by the authors that the approach could potentially be generalized to other disease states and immunological phenotypes. Presence/absence analyses assumed roughly uniform sequencing depth across donors, an assumption that may not hold. Compared with equally common non-associated chains, HLA-associated TCR beta chains in a later analysis were more clonally expanded and had lower generation probabilities. In a later genetic analysis, a missense DCLRE1C variant was associated with V-gene and J-gene trimming of TCR beta chains, and the association was replicated in an independent cohort. Across donors, most TCR sequences were observed very rarely, whereas some public TCRs were present in many individuals. In an earlier analysis of 587 of the donors, most TCR beta V segments appeared in productive rearrangements about 87% or about 30% of the time, broadly matching IMGT annotations. According to a later genetic analysis, donors in an Asian-associated ancestry cluster had fewer N-insertions in productive TCRs than the approximately 610-donor mean. A further reported finding was that TCR beta sequences accurately predicted the HLA-A and HLA-B alleles for most subjects in the first cohort. The cohort was sequenced for TCR beta chains only, and without alpha or paired-chain data the features that could be detected were limited. The study gave a list of about 160 TCR beta chains associated with cytomegalovirus. When HLA alleles, especially DR and DQ, strongly co-occurred, TCR associations were difficult to assign to individual alleles. Immune exposure information for the cohort was limited to CMV serostatus. Linkage disequilibrium might explain the correlated functional status among segregating V segments, but an unknown experimental factor could not be ruled out. In both the original and validation cohorts, the classifier was reported to diagnose cytomegalovirus status with high specificity and sensitivity. In vitro tests confirmed that three of the cytomegalovirus-associated TCR beta chains recognize cytomegalovirus antigens. A later analysis found that most CMV-associated TCR beta chains appeared HLA-restricted, with HLA associations seemingly driven largely by CMV exposure. Specific HLA alleles were associated with 15,000 to 20,000 TCR beta sequences at a false discovery rate of 0.05 in a later analysis.

The cohort was made up of approximately 670 healthy bone marrow donors. All cohort members were sampled while nominally healthy, although unrecorded immune exposures were likely present. CMV serostatus was recorded as positive for 289 and negative for about half of the roughly 700 cohort members, whereas no CMV serostatus was recorded for the donor in question. A peripheral blood sample was provided by each donor, and peripheral blood mononuclear cells were used for TCR beta sequencing. Genomic DNA was extracted from the blood cell samples with the Qiagen DNeasy Blood Extraction Kit. Remarks on this clone: Its antigen has not been determined. Within one base of it there is no much larger clone, and no base qualities were kept.

Libraries came from the immunoSEQ multiplex PCR assay. For the multiplex PCR, a mixture combining 60 forward primers for TCR Vbeta segments and 13 reverse primers for TCR Jbeta segments was used. Amplification of the CDR3 region of rearranged TCR beta genes was performed with a multiplex PCR assay on genomic DNA. The amplified TCR beta libraries were sequenced on the Illumina HiSeq System as 87-base-pair reads. The authors' analysis ran thus. In a later analysis, roughly 80 million unique TCR beta chains were counted across the roughly 700 repertoires, and roughly 11 million of these chains were shared by at least two donors. To remove PCR and sequencing errors, raw reads were error-corrected and collapsed into unique sequences using a nearest-neighbor algorithm that merged closely related sequences. Alignment of CDR3 sequences to IMGT reference sequences was used to assign V, D and J gene segments. For a sequence to be retained, a match of at least six nucleotides was required to both a V gene segment and a J gene segment. Rearrangements were classified as productive when the CDR3 lacked stop codons and remained in frame with V and J, and all other rearrangements were classified as non-productive. Following IMGT convention, CDR3 was defined as the stretch from the second conserved V-encoded cysteine to the conserved J-encoded phenylalanine. The earlier analysis of about 590 of the donors excluded sequences that lacked an unambiguous match to a single V gene segment. An earlier analysis of several hundred of the donors called V segments functional above 56.7% productive rearrangements and segregating when the between-donor standard deviation exceeded 5%. A statistical classification framework was developed to diagnose cytomegalovirus status using the catalog of TCR beta chain sequences. In a later analysis, TCR nucleotide sequences were compared against IMGT/GENE-DB human TR gene sequences so that V and J genes could be assigned. A later analysis assigned CDR3 sequences and most-parsimonious VDJ recombination scenarios with the TCRdist pipeline. In a later analysis, each TCR beta chain was defined by its CDR3 amino acid sequence together with its V-gene family, and reads without a unique V-gene family were excluded. As a way to deal with suspected cross-contamination and a sequencing artifact, a later analysis dropped nearly 600 nucleotide sequences that were highly shared and had low generation probability. In a later analysis, a clonal expansion index for each public chain was calculated from normalized within-repertoire ranks of inferred template counts. In a later analysis, generation probabilities were computed with a VDJ recombination model fitted to out-of-frame rearrangements, and the resulting probabilities were checked against IGoR. In a later analysis, hypergeometric tests were used to score TCR-TCR, TCR-HLA and TCR-CMV co-occurrence, with a repertoire-size bias correction applied to TCR pairs. False discovery rates were estimated in a later analysis by permuting HLA or CMV assignments 20 times. A later analysis grouped co-occurring TCRs with DBSCAN, adding TCRdist sequence similarity when clustering within HLA-allele-positive subsets. Repertoires with fewer than 30,000 or more than 120,000 public chains, plus five repertoires with anomalous nucleotide sharing, were excluded from co-occurrence clustering. The clones in this table, taken by TCRdb from immuneACCESS, are in-frame only. Not every clone is retained; where verified, under half of the shortfall comes from an unresolved V gene, and the cause of the rest is unknown. V and J calls and clone size are copied from that table; D and trimming were computed from the DNA. The sample records about 130,000 clones, over 60% of which are singletons. 0.95% to 1.1% of the sample is in the top ten clones.

The CDR1 and CDR2 encoded by the germline V gene are MDHEN and SYDVKM. Between the V and J ends, shortened by 5 bases and 8 bases respectively, the junction contains 15 bases. The CDR3 starts with the cysteine, ends with the phenylalanine, and has 13 residues. Only CDR3 DNA is held: 39 bases, read in frame from base 1. The receptor comes from a human donor in good health. The sample consisted of PBMCs. The rearrangement joined TRBV28 to TRBJ1-2, with the identity of the D gene unclear. The base sequence is TGTGCCAGCAGTCTAAGCCCAGGCGCAGGCTACACCTTC. Translated, it gives CASSLSPGAGYTF.